Below are 10 T cell receptor beta chains sequenced from a single sample in a study of cytomegalovirus exposure and HLA in healthy donors. Vbeta (60) and Jbeta (13) primers were used in the PCR. The repertoire was sequenced with immunoSEQ multiplex PCR; TCRdb's copy has only in-frame clones and lacks some. The profile covers 150,000 or so clones, with over 65% appearing a single time and about 2% taken by the ten largest. Material: PBMCs. Source of these receptors: a young man in good health and CMV-seronegative.

This clone was recorded a few times. This rearrangement joins TRBV5-1 to TRBJ2-3; possibly TRBD1 for D (6 bases). CDR1 is SGHRS, CDR2 YFSETQ, per germline. This CDR3 comprises 15 residues. Trimming pared 0 bases from V and 3 bases from J, leaving 11 bases between. The CDR3: CASSLETQGTDTQYF. CDR3 nucleotides: TGCGCCAGCAGCTTGGAAACCCAGGGGACAGATACGCAGTATTTT.

The chain combines TRBV18 with TRBJ2-7; TRBD1 is a possible D gene (5 bases). This CDR3 region has 16 residues. Germline lookup yields CDR1 KGHSH and CDR2 LQKENI. V was shortened by 5 bases and J by 0 bases, with 17 bases between the two germline ends. In nucleotides, the CDR3 is TGTGCCAGCTCATTCACAGGCACGCAGCCCTCCTACGAGCAGTACTTC. As protein: CASSFTGTQPSYEQYF.

The sample holds many counts of this clone. J is TRBJ2-2 and V is TRBV5-1; the D gene is possibly TRBD1 (5 bases). Germline CDR1 reads SGHRS; CDR2 reads YFSETQ. The germline V and J ends were trimmed by 4 bases and 0 bases, with 10 bases remaining between them. The CDR3 runs 15 residues. This CDR3 reads CASSSGRANTGELFF. The CDR3 nucleotides are TGCGCCAGCAGCAGTGGCAGGGCGAACACCGGGGAGCTGTTTTTT.

This clone has only a few counts. The gene calls are TRBV5-4 and TRBJ1-1; D gene unclear. The germline V gene has CDR1 SGHNT and CDR2 YYREEE (reference sequence). With 2 bases removed from V and 0 bases from J, the gap between germline ends came to 11 bases. There are 15 residues in the CDR3. CDR3 in amino acids: CASSFYGLMNTEAFF. The CDR3 nucleotides read TGTGCCAGCAGCTTCTATGGACTGATGAACACTGAAGCTTTCTTT.

The chain employs TRBV5-4 and TRBJ2-3, with TRBD2 identical over 9 bases. Germline V lookup: CDR1 SGHNT, CDR2 YYREEE (reference sequence). V was clipped by 2 bases and J by 5 bases; unmatched bases: 3. CDR3 length equals 14 residues. CDR3 coding DNA: TGTGCCAGCAGCTTAGAGCGGGGGGAAGATACGCAGTATTTT. It translates to CASSLERGEDTQYF.

The chain joins TRBV19 to TRBJ1-5; 8 bases fit TRBD1. The CDR3 contains 14 residues. Germline values: CDR1 LNHDA, CDR2 SQIVND (reference sequence). V was pared by 4 bases and J by 4 bases, with 3 bases of the junction left unmatched. The CDR3 is CASSTGGVNQPQHF. CDR3 coding DNA: TGTGCCAGTAGTACAGGGGGCGTAAATCAGCCCCAGCATTTT.

The chain recombines TRBV7-2 with TRBJ2-2, with a weak D call TRBD2 (6 bases). Germline V gives CDR1 SGHTA, CDR2 FQGNSA. The V gene lost 3 bases and the J gene lost 1 base, with 15 bases spanning the gap. CDR3 length equals 17 residues. This CDR3 is CASSFPSGGVNTGELFF. The DNA for the CDR3 is TGTGCCAGCAGCTTCCCGAGCGGAGGGGTGAACACCGGGGAGCTGTTTTTT. The variable domain in full, completed from reference TRBV7-2 and TRBJ2-2, reads GAGVSQSPSNKVTEKGKDVELRCDPISGHTALYWYRQSLGQGLEFLIYFQGNSAPDKSGLPSDRFSAERTGGSVSTLTIQRTQQEDSAVYLCASSFPSGGVNTGELFFGEGSRLTVL.

V usage is TRBV5-5 and J usage is TRBJ1-4, with D unresolved. V was trimmed by 4 bases and J by 0 bases, leaving 13 bases between them. The germline CDR1 and CDR2 sequences are SGHKS and YYEKEE (reference sequence). This CDR3 region has 16 residues. The CDR3 loop is CASSQTGTATNEKLFF. The CDR3 region has the DNA TGTGCCAGCAGCCAAACTGGTACCGCAACTAATGAAAAACTGTTTTTT.

This chain joins TRBV5-1 and TRBJ2-3, with TRBD2 matching over 12 bases. The ends lost 4 bases at V and 5 bases at J; junction bases unmatched: 5. This CDR3 is 15 amino acids long. Germline loops: CDR1 SGHRS, CDR2 YFSETQ. CDR3 in amino acids: CASSMASGGGDTQYF. DNA of the CDR3: TGCGCCAGCAGCATGGCTAGCGGGGGGGGAGATACGCAGTATTTT.

The chain employs TRBV9 and TRBJ2-3; 7 nucleotides match TRBD2. Germline CDR1 SGDLS, CDR2 YYNGEE. V shed 3 bases, J shed 8 bases, and the junction held 6 bases outside the gene matches. CDR3 length equals 13 residues. The CDR3 is CASSEGTSATQYF. CDR3 nucleotides: TGTGCCAGCAGCGAGGGAACTAGCGCTACGCAGTATTTT.